Detailed here is one T cell receptor (beta chain). Its antigen remains unidentified. The data are from a study of cytomegalovirus exposure and HLA in healthy donors. Overall study findings and caveats: Sequencing artifact likely explains a cluster of highly shared sequence variants. TCR beta V- and J-gene trimming was later associated with a missense DCLRE1C variant. Researchers had no immune exposure information except CMV serostatus available.

It was with 60 Vbeta and 13 Jbeta primers that the PCR ran. Only in-frame clones appear in the TCRdb table, and some are missing; sequencing was by immunoSEQ multiplex PCR. The sample has roughly 200,000 clones; 78% are singletons. The donors gave bone marrow, and they were healthy. This TCR was sampled from a female donor in good health and CMV-seronegative. Material: PBMCs.

The DNA for the CDR3 is TGCGCCAGCAGCTTGGCCTTAAGTCGGAGCTCCTACAATGAGCAGTTCTTC. It is translated as CASSLALSRSSYNEQFF. The V gene is TRBV5-1, the J gene TRBJ2-1; no clear D. V shed 0 bases and J shed 0 bases, with 13 bases lying between them. This CDR3 region has 17 residues. CDR1 is SGHRS and CDR2 is YFSETQ in the germline V gene.